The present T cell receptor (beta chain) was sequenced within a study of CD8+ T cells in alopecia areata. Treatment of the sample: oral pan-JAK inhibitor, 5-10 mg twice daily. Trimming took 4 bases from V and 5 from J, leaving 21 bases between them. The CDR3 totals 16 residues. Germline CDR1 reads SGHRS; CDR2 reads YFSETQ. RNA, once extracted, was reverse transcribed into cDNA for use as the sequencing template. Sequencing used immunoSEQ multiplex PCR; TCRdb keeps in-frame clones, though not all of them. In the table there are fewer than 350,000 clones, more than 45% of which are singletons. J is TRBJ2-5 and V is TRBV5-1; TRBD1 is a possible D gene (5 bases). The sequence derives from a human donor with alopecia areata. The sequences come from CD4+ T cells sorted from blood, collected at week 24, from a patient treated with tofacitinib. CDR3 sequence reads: CASSHRQGDMWETQYF. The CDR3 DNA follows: TGCGCCAGCAGCCACCGGCAGGGCGATATGTGGGAGACCCAGTACTTC.